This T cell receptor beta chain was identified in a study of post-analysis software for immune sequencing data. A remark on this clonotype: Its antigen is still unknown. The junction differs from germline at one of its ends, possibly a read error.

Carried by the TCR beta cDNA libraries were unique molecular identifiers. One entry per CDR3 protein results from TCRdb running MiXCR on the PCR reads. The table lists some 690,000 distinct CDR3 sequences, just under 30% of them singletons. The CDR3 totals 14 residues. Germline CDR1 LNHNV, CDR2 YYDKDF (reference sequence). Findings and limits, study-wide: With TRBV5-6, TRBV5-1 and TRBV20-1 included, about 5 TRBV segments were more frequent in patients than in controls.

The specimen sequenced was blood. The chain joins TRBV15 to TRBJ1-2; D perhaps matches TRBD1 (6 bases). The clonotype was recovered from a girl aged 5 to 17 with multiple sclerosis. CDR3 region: CATSSGGPNHGYTF. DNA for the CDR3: TGTGCCACCAGTAGCGGGGGGCCTAACCATGGCTACACCTTC.